The next 29 T cell receptor beta chains were all read from a single sample in a study of cytomegalovirus exposure and HLA in healthy donors. The primer mix had 60 Vbeta and 13 Jbeta primers. The protocol was immunoSEQ multiplex PCR, while the TCRdb copy is restricted to in-frame clones and leaves out a portion. The sample consists of under 200,000 clones, approximately 79% of them appearing once. The sample consisted of PBMCs. All receptors come from a middle-aged man in good health and CMV-seropositive.

The V call is TRBV19, the J call TRBJ1-4, with no clear D. Trimming took off 6 bases at V and 5 bases at J, with 10 bases between the two ends. The CDR3 loop spans 13 amino acids. The V gene's germline CDR1 is LNHDA and CDR2 SQIVND (reference sequence). CDR3 region: CASSPGDNEKLFF. DNA for the CDR3: TGTGCCAGTAGCCCGGGAGACAATGAAAAACTGTTTTTT. The variable domain in full, completed from reference TRBV19 and TRBJ1-4, reads DGGITQSPKYLFRKEGQNVTLSCEQNLNHDAMYWYRQDPGQGLRLIYYSQIVNDFQKGDIAEGYSVSREKKESFPLTVTSAQKNPTAFYLCASSPGDNEKLFFGSGTQLSVL.

This rearrangement joins TRBV10-3 to TRBJ1-5; 9 bases align to TRBD1. Germline V gives CDR1 ENHRY, CDR2 SYGVKD. The CDR3 contains 16 residues. V lost 0 bases and J lost 3; bases outside the gene matches: 3. The CDR3 coding sequence is TGTGCCATCAGTGAGTCCGGGACAGGGCTCAATCAGCCCCAGCATTTT. Translated, it gives CAISESGTGLNQPQHF.

The chain combines TRBV29-1 with TRBJ2-3; possible D gene TRBD1, 5 bases. This CDR3 contains 12 residues. Germline V gene data show CDR1 as SQVTM and CDR2 as ANQGSEA. Deletions cut 4 bases from V and 3 bases from J, with 8 bases between. The DNA of the CDR3 is TGCAGCGTTGGGACATCGACAGATACGCAGTATTTT. It specifies CSVGTSTDTQYF.

The V gene is TRBV2, the J gene TRBJ1-1; 9 nucleotides match TRBD1. This CDR3 contains 14 residues. Per germline, CDR1 SNHLY and CDR2 FYNNEI. The V segment lost 5 bases and the J segment 7 bases; nucleotides outside the gene matches: 8. Here the CDR3 reads CASSSGQGLGEAFF. DNA of the CDR3: TGTGCCAGCAGTTCGGGACAGGGTCTCGGTGAAGCTTTCTTT.

This chain joins TRBV5-6 and TRBJ1-1; 7 positions agree with TRBD1. This CDR3 region has 17 residues. Trimming at V came to 4 bases and at J to 1 base, leaving 13 bases not matched to a gene. CDR1 and CDR2 from the germline V gene are SGHDT and YYEEEE. As DNA, the CDR3 is TGTGCCAGCAGCCGCGTCAGGGGGAATAAGGGGAACACTGAAGCTTTCTTT. It specifies CASSRVRGNKGNTEAFF.

V gene TRBV7-9 combines with J gene TRBJ2-5, with a weak D call TRBD2 (5 bases). CDR1 is SEHNR and CDR2 is FQNEAQ in the germline V gene (reference sequence). V dropped 5 bases and J dropped 8 bases, with 24 bases sitting between them. This CDR3 is built from 16 residues. The CDR3 loop is CASSMTRDYARETQYF. DNA of the CDR3: TGTGCCAGCAGCATGACTCGAGACTACGCAAGAGAAACCCAGTACTTC.

V usage is TRBV5-6 and J usage is TRBJ1-3, with TRBD1 matching 7 bases. In germline, CDR1 is SGHDT, CDR2 YYEEEE. This CDR3 is 15 amino acids long. V was clipped by 4 bases and J by 8 bases; unmatched bases: 12. Here the CDR3 DNA reads TGTGCCAGCAGCGAGACAGGACAGGCCGTAGACACCATATATTTT. Encoded protein: CASSETGQAVDTIYF. Full variable domain (rest looked up from reference TRBV5-6 and TRBJ1-3): DAGVTQSPTHLIKTRGQQVTLRCSPKSGHDTVSWYQQALGQGPQFIFQYYEEEERQRGNFPDRFSGHQFPNYSSELNVNALLLGDSALYLCASSETGQAVDTIYFGEGSWLTVV.

The rearrangement uses TRBV5-1 and TRBJ1-1, with D possibly TRBD1 on 5 matching bases. The V and J ends lost 7 bases and 5 bases respectively, with 9 bases between them. The germline V gene has CDR1 SGHRS and CDR2 YFSETQ. The CDR3 is 11 amino acids. The DNA of the CDR3 is TGCGCCAGCTCTAAGGGGACTGAAGCTTTCTTT. Translated: CASSKGTEAFF.

This CDR3 is CASSRTGTGGPDTQYF. The CDR3 DNA sequence: TGTGCCAGCTCACGGACCGGGACAGGGGGCCCAGATACGCAGTATTTT. The V and J genes are TRBV18 and TRBJ2-3; 12 positions match TRBD1. J was trimmed by 4 bases and V by 4 bases; bases with no gene match: 6. Germline CDR1 and CDR2: KGHSH and LQKENI. The CDR3 totals 16 residues. Together with reference TRBV18 and TRBJ2-3, the CDR3 gives the full variable domain: NAGVMQNPRHLVRRRGQEARLRCSPMKGHSHVYWYRQLPEEGLKFMVYLQKENIIDESGMPKERFSAEFPKEGPSILRIQQVVRGDSAAYFCASSRTGTGGPDTQYFGPGTRLTVL.

This chain connects TRBV7-9 to TRBJ2-5; 9 bases are a match to TRBD1. Germline V lookup: CDR1 SEHNR, CDR2 FQNEAQ (reference sequence). V lost 5 bases and J lost 4; bases outside the gene matches: 8. The CDR3 runs 15 residues. CDR3: CASSPGTGLSETQYF. The CDR3 region has the DNA TGTGCCAGCAGCCCCGGGACAGGGTTATCAGAGACCCAGTACTTC.

The sample holds a few counts of this clone. J is TRBJ1-1 and V is TRBV7-5; the table's TRBD1 call for D was not verified on the DNA. TRBV7-5 is marked as a pseudogene. The CDR3 is 21 amino acids. In DNA form, the CDR3 reads TGTGTCAGAAGCTTACCGGGACAGGGGACCCGACCTGCAAACATGAACACTGAAGCTTTCTTT. It translates to CVRSLPGQGTRPANMNTEAFF.

The chain links TRBV19 to TRBJ2-1; tentative D call: TRBD1 (6 bases). V lost 3 bases and J 7 bases, leaving 22 bases between the germline ends. The CDR3 has 17 amino acids. CDR1 is LNHDA, CDR2 SQIVND, per germline (reference sequence). CDR3 loop: CASSMRGTEHLQNEQFF. DNA for the CDR3: TGTGCCAGTAGTATGAGGGGGACGGAACACCTACAGAATGAGCAGTTCTTC.

The gene calls are TRBV19 and TRBJ1-5, with a possible D match to TRBD1 (6 bases). The CDR3 extends over 16 amino acids. The V gene lost 5 bases and the J gene lost 5 bases, with 19 bases spanning the gap. The germline V gene encodes CDR1 LNHDA and CDR2 SQIVND (reference sequence). The CDR3 region is CASSVGSGRTDQPQHF. CDR3 DNA: TGTGCCAGTAGTGTAGGATCAGGACGGACAGATCAGCCCCAGCATTTT.

This chain joins TRBV7-7 and TRBJ2-7; TRBD1 aligns across 8 bases. V lost 3 bases to trimming and J lost 1 base; unmatched junction nucleotides: 2. CDR1 and CDR2 (germline): SSHAT, FNYEAQ (reference sequence). The CDR3 spans 14 residues. The CDR3 protein is CASSFGTGSYEQYF. DNA of the CDR3: TGTGCCAGCAGCTTCGGGACAGGATCCTACGAGCAGTACTTC. Complete variable domain (other parts from reference TRBV7-7 and TRBJ2-7): GAGVSQSPRYKVTKRGQDVTLRCDPISSHATLYWYQQALGQGPEFLTYFNYEAQPDKSGLPSDRFSAERPEGSISTLTIQRTEQRDSAMYRCASSFGTGSYEQYFGPGTRLTVT.

This chain uses TRBV5-1 with TRBJ2-2, with 9 bases lining up with TRBD1. There are 17 residues in the CDR3. The germline V gene has CDR1 SGHRS and CDR2 YFSETQ. V dropped 4 bases and J dropped 5; count of bases not matched to a gene: 12. As DNA, the CDR3 is TGCGCCAGCAGCCCCCGACAGGGGGGGGGTGGTACCGGGGAGCTGTTTTTT. Translated: CASSPRQGGGGTGELFF. The variable domain in full, completed from reference TRBV5-1 and TRBJ2-2, reads KAGVTQTPRYLIKTRGQQVTLSCSPISGHRSVSWYQQTPGQGLQFLFEYFSETQRNKGNFPGRFSGRQFSNSRSEMNVSTLELGDSALYLCASSPRQGGGGTGELFFGEGSRLTVL.

This chain joins TRBV28 and TRBJ1-1, with D possibly TRBD1 on 6 matching bases. Germline lookup yields CDR1 MDHEN and CDR2 SYDVKM. V was pared by 4 bases and J by 2 bases, with 14 bases between. The CDR3 spans 15 residues. Here the CDR3 reads CASSSPQGKNTEAFF. For the CDR3, the DNA is TGTGCCAGCAGTTCCCCACAGGGAAAAAACACTGAAGCTTTCTTT.

This chain links TRBV6-5 with TRBJ2-7; a possible D gene is TRBD1 (6 bases). The CDR3 is made up of 13 amino acids. V was trimmed by 6 bases and J by 6 bases, leaving 15 bases between them. Per germline, CDR1 MNHEY and CDR2 SVGAGI. DNA for the CDR3: TGTGCCAGCAGACCGACCGGGACACTCGAGCAGTACGTC. Protein sequence: CASRPTGTLEQYV.

In its sample, this clone was seen once. The chain uses TRBV4-1 and TRBJ1-1; no definite D call. With 1 base removed from V and 5 bases from J, the gap between germline ends came to 14 bases. The CDR3 runs to 15 residues. Germline loops: CDR1 MGHRA, CDR2 YSYEKL. CDR3 amino acids: CASSQGQTRGTEAFF. The CDR3 nucleotides are TGCGCCAGCAGCCAAGGGCAGACTCGAGGGACTGAAGCTTTCTTT.

This sequence joins TRBV28 and TRBJ1-5; possibly TRBD1 for D (5 bases). CDR1 and CDR2 from the germline V gene are MDHEN and SYDVKM. The CDR3 loop spans 15 amino acids. V shed 3 bases and J shed 0 bases, with 9 bases lying between them. The CDR3 spells CASSFDSRSNQPQHF. CDR3 bases: TGTGCCAGCAGTTTCGACAGCCGTAGCAATCAGCCCCAGCATTTT.

The rearrangement uses TRBV4-3 and TRBJ1-5; the match to TRBD1 covers 8 bases. V lost 4 bases, J lost 1 base, and 6 bases stayed unmatched. Germline V gene sequence: CDR1 LGHNA, CDR2 YSLEER. The CDR3 loop spans 16 amino acids. CDR3 in amino acids: CASSPDRVLSNQPQHF. The CDR3 bases are TGCGCCAGCAGCCCGGACAGGGTGTTAAGCAATCAGCCCCAGCATTTT.

This clone was detected only a few times. The junction departs from germline at one end; a sequencing error may be responsible. The rearrangement links TRBV7-9 to TRBJ2-3, with 8 bases lining up with TRBD2. Germline V gene sequence: CDR1 SEHNR, CDR2 FQNEAQ (reference sequence). This CDR3 is 16 amino acids long. CDR3 nucleotide sequence: TGTTCCAGCAGCTTAGTGGGGACTAGAAGCACAGATACGCAGTATTTT. This encodes CSSSLVGTRSTDTQYF.

This chain links TRBV28 with TRBJ1-6, with a possible D match to TRBD1 (6 bases). V was pared by 5 bases and J by 4 bases, with 12 bases between. The CDR3 covers 15 residues. Germline V gene lookup returns CDR1 MDHEN and CDR2 SYDVKM. In DNA form, the CDR3 reads TGTGCCAGCAGTAACGGACAGCCATATAATTCACCCCTCCACTTT. Translation: CASSNGQPYNSPLHF.

V is TRBV6-4 and J is TRBJ1-6; D gene uncertain. V lost 2 bases to trimming and J lost 9 bases, with 11 bases between them. CDR3 length equals 14 residues. Germline CDR1 MRHNA, CDR2 SNTAGT. The CDR3 DNA follows: TGTGCCAGCAGTGACGGAGGGTTCGGTTCACCCCTCCACTTT. Protein product: CASSDGGFGSPLHF.

V usage is TRBV15 and J usage is TRBJ2-7, with a weak D call TRBD1 (8 bases). Germline CDR1 reads LNHNV; CDR2 reads YYDKDF (reference sequence). V was clipped by 0 bases and J by 3 bases, with 12 bases between them. CDR3 size: 15 residues. The CDR3 nucleotides are TGTGCCACCAGCAGAGATACAGGGGGGGTCTACGAGCAGTACTTC. It encodes CATSRDTGGVYEQYF.

The chain combines TRBV2 with TRBJ2-3; 8 bases match TRBD1. Germline V CDR1 and CDR2: SNHLY, FYNNEI. The CDR3 consists of 15 residues. The V and J ends lost 5 bases and 0 bases, in that order; junction bases with no gene match: 4. The CDR3 protein is CASSPGTGSTDTQYF. The CDR3 DNA reads as TGTGCCAGCAGTCCCGGGACAGGTAGCACAGATACGCAGTATTTT.

This chain's CDR3 is CASSLLRGAEAFF. As DNA, the CDR3 is TGTGCCAGCAGTCTCCTGCGGGGGGCTGAAGCTTTCTTT. V is TRBV6-5 and J is TRBJ1-1, with D perhaps matching TRBD1 (5 bases). This CDR3 region has 13 residues. Germline V CDR1 and CDR2: MNHEY, SVGAGI. The V gene lost 5 bases and the J gene lost 6 bases, with 13 bases spanning the gap.

This rearrangement joins TRBV27 to TRBJ1-1; tentative D call: TRBD1 (6 bases). The CDR3 is 16 residues long. The germline V gene encodes CDR1 MNHEY and CDR2 SMNVEV (reference sequence). Trimming took 2 bases from V and 1 from J, leaving 14 bases between them. CDR3 in DNA: TGTGCCAGCAGTTTAACCCCTCAGGGGACGAACACTGAAGCTTTCTTT. It yields the protein CASSLTPQGTNTEAFF.

Only one count was recorded for this clone. Different DNA sequences within this sample yield the same CDR3. The chain carries TRBV9 and TRBJ1-2, with TRBD1 matching 9 bases. The CDR3 spans 15 residues. In germline, CDR1 is SGDLS, CDR2 YYNGEE. V lost 0 bases and J lost 4; bases outside the gene matches: 4. This CDR3 reads CASSVGTGGSYGYTF. DNA for the CDR3: TGTGCCAGCAGCGTAGGCACAGGGGGCTCCTATGGCTACACCTTC. Full variable domain (missing parts from reference TRBV9 and TRBJ1-2): DSGVTQTPKHLITATGQRVTLRCSPRSGDLSVYWYQQSLDQGLQFLIQYYNGEERAKGNILERFSAQQFPDLHSELNLSSLELGDSALYFCASSVGTGGSYGYTFGSGTRLTVV.

This clone occurred a few times. The chain links TRBV28 to TRBJ1-4, with 7 bases that match TRBD1. Germline assignment: CDR1 MDHEN and CDR2 SYDVKM. This CDR3 has 15 residues. V shed 5 bases and J 8 bases; nucleotides not matched to a gene: 11. CDR3 sequence: CASSETGEGYEKLFF. For the CDR3, the DNA is TGTGCCAGCAGTGAAACAGGGGAAGGGTACGAAAAACTGTTTTTT.